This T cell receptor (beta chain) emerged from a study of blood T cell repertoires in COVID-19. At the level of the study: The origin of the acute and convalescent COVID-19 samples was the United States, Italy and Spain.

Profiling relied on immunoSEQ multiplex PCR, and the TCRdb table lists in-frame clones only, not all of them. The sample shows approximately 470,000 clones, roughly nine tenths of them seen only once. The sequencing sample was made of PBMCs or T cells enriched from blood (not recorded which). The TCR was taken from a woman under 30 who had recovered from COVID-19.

CDR3 sequence (DNA): TGTGCCAGCAGTGAGCTTCAGGTAAAGGATTCACCCCTCCACTTT. Its protein product is CASSELQVKDSPLHF. The chain joins TRBV6-1 to TRBJ1-6; no clear D. CDR1 is MNHNS and CDR2 is SASEGT in the germline V gene. The CDR3 extends over 15 amino acids. With 3 bases removed from V and 8 bases from J, the gap between germline ends came to 14 bases.